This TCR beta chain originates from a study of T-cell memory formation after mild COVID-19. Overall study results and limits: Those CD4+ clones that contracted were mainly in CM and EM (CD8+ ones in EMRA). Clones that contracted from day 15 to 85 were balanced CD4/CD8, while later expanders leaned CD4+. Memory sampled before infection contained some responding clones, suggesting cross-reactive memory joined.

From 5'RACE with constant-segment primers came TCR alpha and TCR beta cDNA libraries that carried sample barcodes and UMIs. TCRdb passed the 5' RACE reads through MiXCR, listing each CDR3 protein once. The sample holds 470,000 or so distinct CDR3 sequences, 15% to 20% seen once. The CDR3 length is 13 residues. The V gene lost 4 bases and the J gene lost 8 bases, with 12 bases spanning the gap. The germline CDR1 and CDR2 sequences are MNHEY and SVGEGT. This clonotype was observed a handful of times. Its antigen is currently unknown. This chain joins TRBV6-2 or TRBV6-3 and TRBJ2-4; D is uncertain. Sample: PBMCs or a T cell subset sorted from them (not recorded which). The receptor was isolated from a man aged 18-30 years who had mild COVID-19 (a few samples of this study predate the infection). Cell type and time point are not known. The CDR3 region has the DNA TGTGCCAGCAGTTCTACGAACGAGCACATTCAGTACTTC. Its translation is CASSSTNEHIQYF.